What follows are 27 T cell receptor beta chains derived from one specimen sequenced in a study of response to subunit inactivated influenza vaccine. TCRdb recomputed calls from the RT-PCR reads with MiXCR, one row per CDR3 protein. The sample lists a few hundred thousand distinct CDR3 sequences, less than 15% seen once, with approximately 7.8% in the top ten. This specimen consisted of non-naive T cells sorted from PBMCs, obtained 14 to 15 days before vaccination. The receptors derive from a man in his forties or fifties who received an inactivated influenza vaccine.

The sample holds a few counts of this clonotype. V gene TRBV7-2 combines with J gene TRBJ2-3, with 8 bases lining up with TRBD2. Trimming took 4 bases from V and 6 from J; bases not matched to a gene: 9. Germline V gene sequence: CDR1 SGHTA, CDR2 FQGNSA. This CDR3 spans 15 amino acids. CDR3 coding DNA: TGTGCCAGCAGCTCACGGGCCACGGGGGGGGATACGCAGTATTTT. Protein sequence: CASSSRATGGDTQYF.

V gene TRBV19 combines with J gene TRBJ2-1; D unresolved. CDR1 and CDR2 (germline): LNHDA, SQIVND (reference sequence). Trimming left V 2 bases short and J 9 bases short, with 8 bases between. The CDR3 loop spans 12 amino acids. Written as DNA, the CDR3 is TGTGCCAGTAGTATATCGAGTAGTGAGCAGTTCTTC. This gives the protein CASSISSSEQFF.

In this sample, this clonotype turned up many times. The chain carries TRBV29-1 and TRBJ2-3, with TRBD2 as a possible D gene (5 bases). Germline assignment: CDR1 SQVTM and CDR2 ANQGSEA. The CDR3 is 14 residues long. Trimming stripped 6 bases from V and 0 bases from J, with 13 bases between. The CDR3 loop reads CSVSHGISTDTQYF. The CDR3 DNA is TGCAGCGTGAGTCACGGGATTAGCACAGATACGCAGTATTTT.

The sample holds many counts of this clonotype. The rearrangement joins TRBV5-5 to TRBJ1-1, with D possibly TRBD1 on 5 matching bases. The CDR3 spans 13 residues. V was trimmed by 6 bases and J by 3 bases, leaving 12 bases between them. The germline gives CDR1 SGHKS, CDR2 YYEKEE (reference sequence). The CDR3 bases are TGTGCCAGCACCTCGGTAGGGGACACTGAAGCTTTCTTT. Its translation is CASTSVGDTEAFF.

The table lists this clonotype with a few counts. The CDR3 loop reads CASSSTGTGTVLRGSGANVLTF. The DNA of the CDR3 is TGTGCCAGCAGCTCCACCGGGACAGGGACCGTGTTAAGAGGCTCTGGGGCCAACGTCCTGACTTTC. This chain joins TRBV21-1 and TRBJ2-6; TRBD1, as called in the table, went unchecked against the DNA. TRBV21-1 is a listed pseudogene. The CDR3 has 22 amino acids.

A few counts support this clonotype. The chain recombines TRBV20-1 with TRBJ2-7, with TRBD2 identical over 9 bases. CDR3 length: 16 amino acids. The V gene end was trimmed by 0 bases and the J gene end by 3 bases; junction bases not matched to a gene: 9. The germline V gene has CDR1 DFQATT and CDR2 SNEGSKA (reference sequence). This CDR3 reads CSARDSGSGRFYEQYF. CDR3 bases: TGCAGTGCTAGAGATAGTGGCAGCGGGAGGTTCTACGAGCAGTACTTC.

The chain uses TRBV6-2 or TRBV6-3 and TRBJ2-6; TRBD2 agrees at 7 bases. There are 14 residues in the CDR3. J was trimmed by 3 bases and V by 4 bases; bases with no gene match: 0. Germline-derived CDR1 and CDR2 are MNHEY and SVGEGT. The CDR3 DNA reads TGTGCCAGCAGTTCGGGGGGTGGGGCCAACGTCCTGACTTTC. Translating it yields CASSSGGGANVLTF.

The V call is TRBV20-1, the J call TRBJ1-1; D might be TRBD1 (5 bases). Germline values: CDR1 DFQATT, CDR2 SNEGSKA (reference sequence). This CDR3 has 15 residues. Trimming shortened V by 1 base and J by 2 bases, and 14 bases separated the two germline ends. CDR3 residues: CSARVRSGGNTEAFF. CDR3 sequence (DNA): TGCAGTGCTAGAGTCAGATCCGGGGGAAACACTGAAGCTTTCTTT.

The V gene is TRBV11-3, the J gene TRBJ2-1; no clear D gene. This CDR3 contains 15 residues. V was clipped by 0 bases and J by 3 bases, with 9 bases between them. CDR1 and CDR2 (germline): SGHNT, YENEEA. The chain's CDR3 is CASSLDFGRYNEQFF. CDR3 in DNA: TGTGCCAGCAGCTTAGATTTCGGCCGCTACAATGAGCAGTTCTTC.

This clonotype appeared a few times. This chain joins TRBV5-1 and TRBJ2-7, with 13 bases lining up with TRBD2. The V gene's germline CDR1 is SGHRS and CDR2 YFSETQ. J was trimmed by 2 bases and V by 2 bases; bases with no gene match: 4. CDR3 length: 16 amino acids. CDR3 in amino acids: CASSLSGTSGAYEQYF. CDR3 nucleotides: TGCGCCAGCAGCTTATCCGGGACTAGCGGGGCCTACGAGCAGTACTTC.

The rearrangement uses TRBV12-3 or TRBV12-4 and TRBJ1-1; the match to TRBD1 covers 7 bases. V lost 6 bases to trimming and J lost 6 bases; unmatched junction nucleotides: 7. The CDR3 runs to 13 residues. CDR3 region: CASSLNQGAEAFF. DNA of the CDR3: TGTGCCAGCAGCCTCAACCAGGGGGCTGAAGCTTTCTTT.

V is TRBV4-3 and J is TRBJ1-4; D remains unclear. Trimming removed 3 bases at V and 5 bases at J, with 19 bases between. This CDR3 is 17 amino acids long. In germline, CDR1 is LGHNA, CDR2 YSLEER. The CDR3 is CASSHTIRRLANEKLFF. The CDR3 nucleotides are TGCGCCAGCAGCCACACCATAAGACGCCTAGCAAATGAAAAACTGTTTTTT.

There are a few counts of this clonotype. This chain joins TRBV14 and TRBJ1-2, with unresolved D. CDR1 is SGHDN and CDR2 is FVKESK in the germline V gene. V was cut by 7 bases and J by 5 bases, with 11 bases left in between. The CDR3 covers 12 residues. CDR3 protein: CASTHTEYGYTF. The CDR3 DNA follows: TGTGCCAGCACACATACGGAATATGGCTACACCTTC.

This clonotype was detected only a few times. The chain carries TRBV29-1 and TRBJ2-4; 11 nucleotides align to TRBD1. V dropped 5 bases and J dropped 4; count of bases not matched to a gene: 10. In germline, CDR1 is SQVTM, CDR2 ANQGSEA. CDR3 length: 16 amino acids. CDR3 DNA: TGCAGCGTTACAGGGGTAGGACAGGGGGCGAAAAACATTCAGTACTTC. Its translation: CSVTGVGQGAKNIQYF.

The gene calls are TRBV2 and TRBJ2-3; D unresolved. The CDR3 totals 17 residues. The ends were cut back, 2 bases at V and 0 bases at J, with 15 bases in the middle. In germline, CDR1 is SNHLY, CDR2 FYNNEI. The DNA for the CDR3 is TGTGCCAGCAGTGAATTCTCGAGGTCGTATAGCACAGATACGCAGTATTTT. Protein sequence: CASSEFSRSYSTDTQYF.

The V and J genes are TRBV10-3 and TRBJ2-7; 9 bases match TRBD1. CDR1 ENHRY and CDR2 SYGVKD come from the germline V gene. The CDR3 covers 12 residues. V lost 6 bases and J lost 3; bases outside the gene matches: 0. CDR3 nucleotides: TGTGCCATCAGGGACAGGGGCTACGAGCAGTACTTC. Translation gives CAIRDRGYEQYF.

The chain is built from TRBV4-1 and TRBJ2-7, with D possibly being TRBD1 (5 bases). Germline CDR1 reads MGHRA; CDR2 reads YSYEKL. The CDR3 extends over 15 amino acids. The V gene lost 4 bases and the J gene lost 5 bases, with 18 bases spanning the gap. CDR3 nucleotide sequence: TGCGCCAGCAGCCCCACCCCCAGGGAAATGGACGAGCAGTACTTC. Encoded protein: CASSPTPREMDEQYF.

The V gene is TRBV7-9, the J gene TRBJ2-3; tentatively, D is TRBD2 (5 bases). The CDR3 is made up of 16 amino acids. CDR1 is SEHNR, CDR2 FQNEAQ, per germline (reference sequence). Trimming removed 1 base from V and 0 bases from J, with 11 bases in between. The CDR3 sequence: CASSLDGGPSTDTQYF. CDR3 DNA sequence: TGTGCCAGCAGCTTAGACGGCGGGCCAAGCACAGATACGCAGTATTTT. Filled out from reference TRBV7-9 and TRBJ2-3, the complete variable domain reads DTGVSQNPRHKITKRGQNVTFRCDPISEHNRLYWYRQTLGQGPEFLTYFQNEAQLEKSRLLSDRFSAERPKGSFSTLEIQRTEQGDSAMYLCASSLDGGPSTDTQYFGPGTRLTVL.

This clonotype was recorded a few times. The gene calls are TRBV2 and TRBJ1-4; a possible D gene is TRBD1 (6 bases). This CDR3 comprises 15 residues. CDR1 and CDR2 from the germline V gene are SNHLY and FYNNEI. With 6 bases removed from V and 5 bases from J, the gap between germline ends came to 16 bases. The CDR3 reads CASSAMFGQNEKLFF. In nucleotides, the CDR3 is TGTGCCAGCAGCGCCATGTTTGGACAGAATGAAAAACTGTTTTTT.

This clonotype was counted only a few times. The rearrangement uses TRBV27 and TRBJ2-1; tentatively, D is TRBD2 (6 bases). Germline values: CDR1 MNHEY, CDR2 SMNVEV (reference sequence). The CDR3 has 16 amino acids. V was shortened by 6 bases and J by 13 bases, with 28 bases between the two germline ends. CDR3 amino acids: CASRNKGGANTFRQFF. The CDR3 nucleotides are TGTGCCAGCAGAAACAAAGGCGGGGCCAACACCTTTCGTCAGTTCTTC.

This clonotype was seen more than once but under ten times. The chain combines TRBV28 with TRBJ2-1; TRBD1 matches 9 bases. The junction had 9 bases not matched to a gene; V was cut back by 6 bases and J by 3 bases. The CDR3 has 16 amino acids. Germline V gene data show CDR1 as MDHEN and CDR2 as SYDVKM. The CDR3 sequence is CASSLPGQGLYNEQFF. The DNA of the CDR3 is TGTGCCAGCAGCCTACCGGGACAGGGCCTCTACAATGAGCAGTTCTTC.

The chain is built from TRBV29-1 and TRBJ2-1; 7 bases are shared with TRBD2. The CDR3 loop spans 13 amino acids. The trim removed 3 bases at V and 4 bases at J, leaving 3 bases unmatched. Germline V gene data show CDR1 as SQVTM and CDR2 as ANQGSEA. In nucleotides, the CDR3 is TGCAGCGTTGATGGGCGGGAGTACAATGAGCAGTTCTTC. It is translated as CSVDGREYNEQFF.

The genes are TRBV5-4 and TRBJ2-3; 7 bases map to TRBD1. CDR3 length: 17 amino acids. V was pared by 4 bases and J by 0 bases, with 11 bases of the junction left unmatched. Germline V gene lookup returns CDR1 SGHNT and CDR2 YYREEE (reference sequence). The CDR3 sequence: CASSLFRGGSSTDTQYF. DNA for the CDR3: TGTGCCAGCAGCCTCTTTAGAGGGGGCTCTAGCACAGATACGCAGTATTTT.

This clonotype was found many times. J is TRBJ2-7 and V is TRBV29-1, with 8 bases identical to TRBD1. V was pared by 4 bases and J by 3 bases, with 14 bases of the junction left unmatched. CDR1 is SQVTM, CDR2 ANQGSEA, per germline. There are 16 residues in the CDR3. The CDR3 loop is CSVVLVTGVRLYEQYF. DNA of the CDR3: TGCAGCGTTGTACTAGTGACAGGGGTCCGACTCTACGAGCAGTACTTC.

This chain uses TRBV10-3 with TRBJ2-2; D is possibly TRBD1 (7 bases). This CDR3 has 14 residues. Germline V gene sequence: CDR1 ENHRY, CDR2 SYGVKD. V was trimmed by 4 bases and J by 5 bases, leaving 11 bases between them. CDR3: CAISGQGGTGELFF. For the CDR3, the DNA is TGTGCCATCAGTGGGCAGGGGGGAACCGGGGAGCTGTTTTTT.

Only a few counts were recorded for this clonotype. The chain uses TRBV20-1 and TRBJ2-3; 11 nucleotides line up with TRBD2. The CDR3 runs 15 residues. CDR1 DFQATT and CDR2 SNEGSKA come from the germline V gene (reference sequence). V was clipped by 5 bases and J by 3 bases; unmatched bases: 7. The CDR3: CSASRTSGQTDTQYF. DNA for the CDR3: TGCAGTGCTTCCCGGACTAGCGGGCAAACAGATACGCAGTATTTT.

As DNA, the CDR3 is TGTGCCAGCATACAGGTTCCTAATGAAAAACTGTTTTTT. Translating gives CASIQVPNEKLFF. The chain employs TRBV6-1 and TRBJ1-4; perhaps TRBD1 as D (5 bases). Per the germline V gene, CDR1 is MNHNS and CDR2 is SASEGT. Trimming stripped 7 bases from V and 3 bases from J, with 9 bases between. This CDR3 comprises 13 residues.